This T cell receptor beta chain was identified during a study of T cells in Graves' hyperthyroidism and ophthalmopathy. A patient was excluded if there was uncontrolled infection, other autoimmune disease, pregnancy or lactation. Study-wide points: A model built on 13 V-J features separated ophthalmopathy from stable hyperthyroidism. Blood shared most expanded thyroid clonotypes above 0.001.

The CDR3 is 14 residues long. Germline values: CDR1 SQVTM, CDR2 ANQGSEA. V lost 1 base, J lost 3 bases, and 13 bases lay in between. At least ten counts were recorded for this clonotype. Antigen unknown. RNA transcripts served as the template for amplifying TCR beta CDR3 regions. A set of HTBI primers served as the primers for a first-round RT-PCR of the TCR CDR3. MiXCR, run by TCRdb on the multiplex PCR reads, gives a single entry per CDR3 protein. Of 500,000 to 600,000 distinct CDR3 sequences detected, 40% to 50% appear once; the ten largest clones hold roughly 45%. Source material: peripheral blood or thyroid tissue (not recorded which). The clonotype originates from an adult woman with Graves' disease, either hyperthyroidism or ophthalmopathy (not recorded which). V usage is TRBV29-1 and J usage is TRBJ2-7; D might be TRBD1 or TRBD2, each matching 5 bases. CDR3 loop: CSVEGGDNFYEQYF. Written as DNA, the CDR3 is TGCAGCGTTGAAGGAGGGGATAACTTCTACGAGCAGTACTTC.